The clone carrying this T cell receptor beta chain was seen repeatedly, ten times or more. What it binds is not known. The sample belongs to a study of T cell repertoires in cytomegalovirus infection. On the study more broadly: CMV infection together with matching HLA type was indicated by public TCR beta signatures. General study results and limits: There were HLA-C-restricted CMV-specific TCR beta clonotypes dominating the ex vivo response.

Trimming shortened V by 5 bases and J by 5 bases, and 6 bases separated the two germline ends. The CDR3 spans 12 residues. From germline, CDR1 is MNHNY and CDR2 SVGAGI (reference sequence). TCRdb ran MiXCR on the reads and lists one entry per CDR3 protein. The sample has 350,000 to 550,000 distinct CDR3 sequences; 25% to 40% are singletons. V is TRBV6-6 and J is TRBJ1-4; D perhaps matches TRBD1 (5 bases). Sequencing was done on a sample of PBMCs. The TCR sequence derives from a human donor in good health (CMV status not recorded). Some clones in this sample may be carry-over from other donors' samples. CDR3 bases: TGTGCCAGCAGTGGGGACAATGAAAAACTGTTTTTT. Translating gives CASSGDNEKLFF.